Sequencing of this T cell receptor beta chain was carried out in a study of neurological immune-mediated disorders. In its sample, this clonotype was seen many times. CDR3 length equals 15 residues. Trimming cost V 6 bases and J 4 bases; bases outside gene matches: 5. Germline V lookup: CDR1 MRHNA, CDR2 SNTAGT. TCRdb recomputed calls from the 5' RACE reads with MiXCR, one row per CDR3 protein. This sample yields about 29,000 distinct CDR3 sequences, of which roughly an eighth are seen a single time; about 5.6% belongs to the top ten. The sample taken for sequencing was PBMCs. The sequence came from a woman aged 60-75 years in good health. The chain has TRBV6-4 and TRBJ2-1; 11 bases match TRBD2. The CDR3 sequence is CASRISSGGYNEQFF. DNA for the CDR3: TGTGCCAGCAGGATATCTAGCGGGGGGTACAATGAGCAGTTCTTC.